Listed here are 6 T cell receptor beta chains from one sample, sequenced in a study of cytomegalovirus exposure and HLA in healthy donors. Primers included in the PCR were 60 Vbeta and 13 Jbeta primers. Here immunoSEQ multiplex PCR was the method, and the copy in TCRdb shows in-frame clones only, minus some. This listing includes tens of thousands of clones. The sequenced material came from PBMCs. These receptors were collected from a woman aged 40 to 49 in good health and CMV-seropositive.

The chain joins TRBV9 to TRBJ2-4, with TRBD1 identical over 7 bases. The length of the CDR3 is 15 residues. CDR1 and CDR2 from the germline V gene are SGDLS and YYNGEE. V lost 4 bases to trimming and J lost 7 bases; unmatched junction nucleotides: 11. The CDR3 loop reads CASSPGQEAGNIQYF. In nucleotides, the CDR3 is TGTGCCAGCAGCCCAGGACAGGAAGCAGGTAACATTCAGTACTTC.

This chain links TRBV5-1 with TRBJ2-3, with TRBD1 as a possible D gene (7 bases). The CDR3 spans 15 residues. Germline assignment: CDR1 SGHRS and CDR2 YFSETQ. V shed 0 bases and J shed 4 bases, with 12 bases lying between them. This CDR3 reads CASSLAQGEADTQYF. In nucleotides, the CDR3 is TGCGCCAGCAGCTTGGCGCAGGGGGAGGCAGATACGCAGTATTTT.

V is TRBV5-6 and J is TRBJ2-7; the match to TRBD1 covers 7 bases. Germline values: CDR1 SGHDT, CDR2 YYEEEE. This CDR3 is built from 13 residues. J gave up 3 bases and V 4 bases, and 4 bases lay outside the gene matches. The CDR3 is CASSRNRGYEQYF. In nucleotides, the CDR3 is TGTGCCAGCAGCCGCAACAGGGGCTACGAGCAGTACTTC.

The V call is TRBV18, the J call TRBJ2-3; D ambiguous. CDR1 is KGHSH, CDR2 LQKENI, per germline. Trimming took off 6 bases at V and 2 bases at J, with 6 bases between the two ends. The CDR3 is made up of 12 amino acids. CDR3 bases: TGTGCCAGCTCCCAAGCCACAGATACGCAGTATTTT. It encodes CASSQATDTQYF.

The rearrangement uses TRBV30 and TRBJ2-7; 11 positions match TRBD2. Germline V gene data show CDR1 as GTSNPN and CDR2 as SVGIG (reference sequence). J lost 3 bases, V lost 2 bases, and 9 bases had no gene match. There are 16 residues in the CDR3. The CDR3 region has the DNA TGTGCCTGGAGTCCCCCTCGGACTAGCGGGCTCTACGAGCAGTACTTC. Its protein product is CAWSPPRTSGLYEQYF.

The CDR3 bases are TGTGCCAGCAGTGAAGTTTCAGGGTCCACTGAAGCTTTCTTT. This codes for CASSEVSGSTEAFF. The chain joins TRBV2 to TRBJ1-1; D might be TRBD1 (5 bases). The CDR3 consists of 14 residues. Trimming shortened V by 1 base and J by 4 bases, and 10 bases separated the two germline ends. Germline CDR1 is SNHLY and CDR2 is FYNNEI.